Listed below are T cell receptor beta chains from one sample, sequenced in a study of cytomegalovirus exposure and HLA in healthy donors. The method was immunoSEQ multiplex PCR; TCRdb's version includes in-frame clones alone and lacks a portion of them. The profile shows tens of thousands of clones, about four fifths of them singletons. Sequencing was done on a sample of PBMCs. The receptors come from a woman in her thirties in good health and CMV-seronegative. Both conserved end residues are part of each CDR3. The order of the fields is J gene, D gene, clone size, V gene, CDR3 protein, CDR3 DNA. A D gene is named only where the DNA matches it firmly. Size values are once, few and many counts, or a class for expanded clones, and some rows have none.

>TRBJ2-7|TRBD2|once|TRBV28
CASTPAGERAYEQYF
TGTGCCAGCACTCCGGCGGGGGAAAGGGCCTACGAGCAGTACTTC
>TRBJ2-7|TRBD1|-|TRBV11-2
CASSSAPRGHEQYF
TGTGCCAGCAGCTCCGCCCCGAGGGGGCACGAGCAGTACTTC
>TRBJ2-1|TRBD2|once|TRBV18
CASSPGGGAREQFF
TGTGCCAGCTCACCAGGCGGGGGGGCCAGGGAGCAGTTCTTC
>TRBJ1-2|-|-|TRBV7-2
CASSFLGDGYTF
TGTGCCAGCAGCTTCCTCGGGGATGGCTACACCTTC
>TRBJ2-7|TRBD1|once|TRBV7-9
CATSGSQGSHEQYF
TGTGCCACGTCGGGGTCACAGGGGTCCCACGAGCAGTACTTC
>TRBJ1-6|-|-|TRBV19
CASSYSQLSSYNSPLHF
TGTGCCAGTAGTTATTCCCAACTGAGCTCCTATAATTCACCCCTCCACTTT
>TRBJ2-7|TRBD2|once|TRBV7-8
CASSLARAGEGEQYF
TGTGCCAGCAGCTTAGCGCGGGCGGGGGAGGGCGAGCAGTACTTC
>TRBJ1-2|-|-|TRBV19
CASTPDNQAYGYTF
TGTGCCAGTACCCCGGACAACCAGGCTTATGGCTACACCTTC
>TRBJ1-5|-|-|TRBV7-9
CASSSRGDQPQHF
TGTGCCAGCAGCTCCAGGGGAGATCAGCCCCAGCATTTT
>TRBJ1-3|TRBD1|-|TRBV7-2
CASSRKGAGIAGNTIYF
TGTGCCAGCAGCCGCAAGGGGGCGGGGATTGCTGGAAACACCATATATTTT
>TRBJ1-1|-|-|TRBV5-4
CASSLEGINTEAFF
TGTGCCAGCAGCTTGGAGGGGATAAACACTGAAGCTTTCTTT
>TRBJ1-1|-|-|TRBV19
CASSITYGVTEAFF
TGTGCCAGTAGTATAACATACGGGGTGACTGAAGCTTTCTTT
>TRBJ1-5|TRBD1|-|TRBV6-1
CASSDRDRLPQHF
TGTGCCAGCAGCGATCGGGACAGATTGCCCCAGCATTTT
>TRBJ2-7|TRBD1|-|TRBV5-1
CASSLRQGMEYEQYF
TGCGCCAGCAGCTTAAGACAGGGAATGGAATACGAGCAGTACTTC
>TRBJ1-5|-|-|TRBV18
CASSPPASNQPQHF
TGTGCCAGCTCACCACCGGCTAGCAATCAGCCCCAGCATTTT
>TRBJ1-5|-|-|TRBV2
CASRETGHSNQPQHF
TGTGCCAGCAGGGAGACAGGCCATAGCAATCAGCCCCAGCATTTT
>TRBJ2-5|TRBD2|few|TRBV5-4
CASSLGGGAEETQYF
TGTGCCAGCAGCTTGGGCGGGGGGGCCGAGGAGACCCAGTACTTC
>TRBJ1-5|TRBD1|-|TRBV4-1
CASSRGQGKYSNQPQHF
TGCGCCAGCAGTCGAGGACAGGGCAAATATAGCAATCAGCCCCAGCATTTT
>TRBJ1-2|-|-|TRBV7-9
CASSLEVPGVYGYTF
TGTGCCAGCAGCTTAGAAGTACCAGGGGTCTATGGCTACACCTTC
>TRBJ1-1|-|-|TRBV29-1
CSVPGQSNTEAFF
TGCAGCGTCCCCGGACAGTCGAACACTGAAGCTTTCTTT
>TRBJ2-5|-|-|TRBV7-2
CASSSAWRETQYF
TGTGCCAGCAGCTCCGCGTGGAGAGAGACCCAGTACTTC
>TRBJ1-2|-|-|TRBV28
CASTIEADYGYTF
TGTGCCAGCACCATTGAGGCAGACTATGGCTACACCTTC
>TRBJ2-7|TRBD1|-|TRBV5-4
CASSDTGGFNHEQYF
TGTGCCAGCAGCGATACAGGGGGCTTTAACCACGAGCAGTACTTC
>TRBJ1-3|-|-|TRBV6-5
CASSDTFGNTIYF
TGTGCCAGCAGTGACACGTTCGGAAACACCATATATTTT
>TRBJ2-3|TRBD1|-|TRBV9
CASSVVGTELTDTQYF
TGTGCCAGCAGCGTAGTCGGGACAGAGCTCACAGATACGCAGTATTTT
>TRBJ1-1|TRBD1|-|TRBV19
CASSITAQGRWDTEAFF
TGTGCCAGTAGTATAACTGCACAGGGGCGGTGGGACACTGAAGCTTTCTTT
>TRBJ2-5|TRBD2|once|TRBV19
CASSLSGGTGTQYF
TGTGCCAGTAGTCTTAGCGGGGGGACCGGGACCCAGTACTTC
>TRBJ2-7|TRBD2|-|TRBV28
CASSFSGALYEQYF
TGTGCCAGCAGTTTTAGCGGGGCCCTCTACGAGCAGTACTTC
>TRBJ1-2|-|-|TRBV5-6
CASSFGVTDGYTF
TGTGCCAGCAGCTTCGGGGTCACGGATGGCTACACCTTC
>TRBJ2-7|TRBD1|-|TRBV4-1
CASSQDTTGGLYEQYF
TGCGCCAGCAGCCAAGACACAACAGGGGGACTCTACGAGCAGTACTTC
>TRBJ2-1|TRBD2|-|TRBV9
CASSVGTRRGSYNEQFF
TGTGCCAGCAGCGTAGGGACTCGGCGGGGGAGCTACAATGAGCAGTTCTTC
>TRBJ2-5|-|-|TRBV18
CASSPGQQETQYF
TGTGCCAGCTCACCAGGCCAGCAAGAGACCCAGTACTTC
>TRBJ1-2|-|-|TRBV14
CASSQDFGGYYGYTF
TGTGCCAGCAGCCAAGATTTCGGCGGGTACTATGGCTACACCTTC
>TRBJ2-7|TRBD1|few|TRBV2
CASSSPRDRGNEQYF
TGTGCCAGCAGCTCCCCCCGGGACAGGGGAAACGAGCAGTACTTC
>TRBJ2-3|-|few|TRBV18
CASSPISGMKTDTQYF
TGTGCCAGCTCACCTATCTCAGGGATGAAGACAGATACGCAGTATTTT